The next 5 T cell receptor beta chains were all read from a single sample in a study of lymphopenia after photon versus proton radiotherapy. Assay: immunoSEQ multiplex PCR; the TCRdb copy retains only in-frame clones and omits some. The data show 60,000 or so clones, with about 90% seen just once and 2% to 3% held by the top ten. Material: peripheral blood, obtained from a patient treated with photon-based radiotherapy. The receptors originated from a middle-aged man with gastric cancer.

V is TRBV7-9 and J is TRBJ1-2; perhaps TRBD1 as D (5 bases). Trimming pared 5 bases from V and 8 bases from J, leaving 18 bases between. CDR3 length equals 14 residues. CDR1 is SEHNR, CDR2 FQNEAQ, per germline (reference sequence). This chain's CDR3 is CASSPDSGVWGYTF. The CDR3 DNA sequence: TGTGCCAGCAGCCCGGACTCGGGGGTATGGGGCTACACCTTC. Together with reference TRBV7-9 and TRBJ1-2, the CDR3 gives the full variable domain: DTGVSQNPRHKITKRGQNVTFRCDPISEHNRLYWYRQTLGQGPEFLTYFQNEAQLEKSRLLSDRFSAERPKGSFSTLEIQRTEQGDSAMYLCASSPDSGVWGYTFGSGTRLTVV.

The CDR3 loop reads CASSSGQRTMNTEAFF. In DNA, the CDR3 is TGTGCCAGCAGTTCGGGACAGCGAACCATGAACACTGAAGCTTTCTTT. V gene TRBV6-6 combines with J gene TRBJ1-1; 7 bases line up with TRBD1. The CDR3 spans 16 residues. The V segment lost 4 bases and the J segment 0 bases; nucleotides outside the gene matches: 8. Germline loops: CDR1 MNHNY, CDR2 SVGAGI (reference sequence).

The rearrangement joins TRBV11-1 to TRBJ1-2; D remains unclear. The V and J ends lost 3 bases and 1 base respectively, with 6 bases between them. This CDR3 comprises 13 residues. CDR1 and CDR2 from the germline V gene are SGHAT and FQDESV (reference sequence). The CDR3 bases are TGTGCCAGCAGCTTCGGATTTAACTATGGCTACACCTTC. It codes for CASSFGFNYGYTF.

The CDR3 DNA is TGTGCCAGCAGTGGGGACAGGGCACAGACCCAGTACTTC. Protein sequence: CASSGDRAQTQYF. V usage is TRBV6-5 and J usage is TRBJ2-5, with 9 bases identical to TRBD1. Germline V gene lookup returns CDR1 MNHEY and CDR2 SVGAGI. CDR3 length equals 13 residues. V was pared by 5 bases and J by 6 bases, with 4 bases of the junction left unmatched.

The chain links TRBV6-1 to TRBJ2-3; the D call may be TRBD1 or TRBD2 (5 bases each). Germline CDR1 is MNHNS and CDR2 is SASEGT. There are 16 residues in the CDR3. The ends were cut back, 1 base at V and 1 base at J, with 12 bases in the middle. This chain's CDR3 is CASSEEQGAGTDTQYF. The CDR3 DNA reads as TGTGCCAGCAGTGAAGAGCAGGGAGCCGGCACAGATACGCAGTATTTT.